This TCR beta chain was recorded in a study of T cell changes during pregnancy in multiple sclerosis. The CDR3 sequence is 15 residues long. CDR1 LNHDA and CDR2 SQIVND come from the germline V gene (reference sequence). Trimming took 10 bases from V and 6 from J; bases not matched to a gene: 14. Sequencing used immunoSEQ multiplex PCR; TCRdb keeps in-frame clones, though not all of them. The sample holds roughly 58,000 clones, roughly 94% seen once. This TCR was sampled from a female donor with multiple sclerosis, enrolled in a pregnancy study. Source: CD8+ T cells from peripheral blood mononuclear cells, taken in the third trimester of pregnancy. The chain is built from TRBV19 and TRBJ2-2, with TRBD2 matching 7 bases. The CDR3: CATAPLGGVPGELFF. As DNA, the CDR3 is TGTGCCACCGCGCCTCTGGGAGGGGTTCCCGGGGAGCTGTTTTTT.